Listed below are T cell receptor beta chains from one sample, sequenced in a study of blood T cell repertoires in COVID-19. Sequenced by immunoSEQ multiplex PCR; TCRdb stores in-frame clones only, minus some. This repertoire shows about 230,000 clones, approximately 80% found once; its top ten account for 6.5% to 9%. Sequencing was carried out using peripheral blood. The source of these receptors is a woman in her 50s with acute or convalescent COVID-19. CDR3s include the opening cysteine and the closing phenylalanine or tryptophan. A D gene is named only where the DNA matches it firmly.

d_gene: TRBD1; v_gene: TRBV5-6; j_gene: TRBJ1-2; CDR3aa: CASSFDRGSYGYTF
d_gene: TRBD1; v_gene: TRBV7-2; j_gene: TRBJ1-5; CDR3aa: CASSSDRLQPQHF
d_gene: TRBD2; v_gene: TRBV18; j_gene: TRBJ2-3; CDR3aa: CASSRSSGRETDTQYF
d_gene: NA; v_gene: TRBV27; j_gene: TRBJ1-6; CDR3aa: CASSEVYYNSPLHF
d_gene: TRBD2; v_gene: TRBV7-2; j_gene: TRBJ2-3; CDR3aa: CASSLATSGVADTQYF
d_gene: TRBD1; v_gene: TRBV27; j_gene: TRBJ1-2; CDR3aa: CASSGDSVYGYTF
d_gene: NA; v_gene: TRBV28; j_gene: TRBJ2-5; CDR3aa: CASSGRDTIQETQYF
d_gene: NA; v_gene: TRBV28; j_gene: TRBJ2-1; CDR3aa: CASVARGYNEQFF
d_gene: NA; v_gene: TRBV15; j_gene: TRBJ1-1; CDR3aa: CATSRRTEGTEAFF
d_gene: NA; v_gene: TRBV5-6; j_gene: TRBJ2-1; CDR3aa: CASSLASGEQFF
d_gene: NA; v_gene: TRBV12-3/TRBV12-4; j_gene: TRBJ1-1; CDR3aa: CASSLWRKEAFF
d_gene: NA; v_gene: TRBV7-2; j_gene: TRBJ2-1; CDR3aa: CASSRSFEQFF
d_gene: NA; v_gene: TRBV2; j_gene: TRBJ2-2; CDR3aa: CASSERGWDTGELFF
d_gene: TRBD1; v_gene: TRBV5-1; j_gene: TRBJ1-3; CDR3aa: CASSGGGQENTIYF
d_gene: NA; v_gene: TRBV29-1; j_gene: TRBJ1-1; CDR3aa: CSVYIKQGRDTEAFF
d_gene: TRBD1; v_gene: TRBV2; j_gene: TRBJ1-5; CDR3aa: CASSQLRDRASNQPQHF
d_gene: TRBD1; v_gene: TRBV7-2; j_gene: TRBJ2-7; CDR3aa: CASSLVGQASSYEQYF
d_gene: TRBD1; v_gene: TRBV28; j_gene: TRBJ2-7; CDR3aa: CASSFRGTGGEYF
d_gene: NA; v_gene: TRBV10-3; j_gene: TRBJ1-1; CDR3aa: CAIRGATSEKAFF
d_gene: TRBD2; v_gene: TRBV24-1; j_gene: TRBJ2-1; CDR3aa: CATSDVGRTGLAYNEQFF
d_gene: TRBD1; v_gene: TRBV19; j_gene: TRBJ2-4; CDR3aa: CASTGDTSAKNIQYF
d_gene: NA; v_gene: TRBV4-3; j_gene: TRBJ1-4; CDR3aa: CASSLRASFPREKLFF
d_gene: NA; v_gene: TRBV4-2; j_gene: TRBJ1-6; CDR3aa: CASSQQGDLSPLHF
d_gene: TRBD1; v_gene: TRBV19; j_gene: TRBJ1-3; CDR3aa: CASSALTGRHTIYF
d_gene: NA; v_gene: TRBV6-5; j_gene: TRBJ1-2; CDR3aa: CASSYSPTNYGYTF
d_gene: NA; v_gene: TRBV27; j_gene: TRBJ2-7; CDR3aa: CASRPFRGGEQYF
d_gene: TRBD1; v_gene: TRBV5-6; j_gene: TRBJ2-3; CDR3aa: CASSWGQGARTQYF
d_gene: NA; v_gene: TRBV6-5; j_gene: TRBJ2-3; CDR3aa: CAVSAAGTDTQYF
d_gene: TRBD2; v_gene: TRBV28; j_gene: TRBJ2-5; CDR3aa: CASSLTGGLAGRETQYF
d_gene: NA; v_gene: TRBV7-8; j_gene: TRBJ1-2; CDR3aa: CASSSGRLYGYTF
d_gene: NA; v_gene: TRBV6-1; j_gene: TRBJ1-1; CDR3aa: CASSEVPPPDSPEAFF
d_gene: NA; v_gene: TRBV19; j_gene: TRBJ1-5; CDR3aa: CASRTGGQPQHF
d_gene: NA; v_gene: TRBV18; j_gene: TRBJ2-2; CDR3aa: CASSPNWTPNTGELFF
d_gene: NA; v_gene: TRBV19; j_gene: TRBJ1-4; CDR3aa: CASSTGTGNNEKLFF
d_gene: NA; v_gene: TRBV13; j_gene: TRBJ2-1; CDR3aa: CASSLDLGANTYNEQFF
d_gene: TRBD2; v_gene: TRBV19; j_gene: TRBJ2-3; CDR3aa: CASSSSGADTDTQYF
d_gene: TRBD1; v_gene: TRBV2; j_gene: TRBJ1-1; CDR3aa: CASSEGRGRDFNTEAFF
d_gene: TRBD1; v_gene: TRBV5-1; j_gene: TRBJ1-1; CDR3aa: CASSEFGQGVNMNTEAFF
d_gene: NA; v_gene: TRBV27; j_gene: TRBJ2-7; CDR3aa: CASSPRYEQYF
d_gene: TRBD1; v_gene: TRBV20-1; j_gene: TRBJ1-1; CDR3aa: CSASRGPSNTEAFF
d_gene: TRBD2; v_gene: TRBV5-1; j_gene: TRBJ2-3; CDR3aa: CASSWRLAGEADTQYF
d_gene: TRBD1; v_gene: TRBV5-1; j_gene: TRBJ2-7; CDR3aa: CASRTRDSLSYEQYF
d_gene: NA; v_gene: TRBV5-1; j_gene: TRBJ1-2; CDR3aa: CASSLESGVPGYTF
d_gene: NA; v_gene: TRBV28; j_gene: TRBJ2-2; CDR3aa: CASSLSGHNTGELFF
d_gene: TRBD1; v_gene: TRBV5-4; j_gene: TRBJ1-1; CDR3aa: CASSRTGTGGLEAFF
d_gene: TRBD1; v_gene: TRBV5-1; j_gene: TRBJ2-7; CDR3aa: CASTRTGTTYEQYF
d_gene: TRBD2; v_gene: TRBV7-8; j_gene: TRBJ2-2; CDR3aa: CASSLLIAGVNTGELFF
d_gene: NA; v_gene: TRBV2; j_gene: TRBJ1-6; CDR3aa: CASSEPWTPNSPLHF
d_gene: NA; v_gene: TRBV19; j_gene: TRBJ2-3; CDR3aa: CASSWEADTQYF
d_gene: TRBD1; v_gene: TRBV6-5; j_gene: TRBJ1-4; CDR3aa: CASRTGGGTNEKLFF
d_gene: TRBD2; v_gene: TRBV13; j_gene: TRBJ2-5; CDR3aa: CASSWGLAGGETQYF
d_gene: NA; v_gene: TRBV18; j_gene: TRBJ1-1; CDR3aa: CASSPLRGAENTEAFF